The source of this T cell receptor beta chain is a study of early stage breast cancer tumors. This clone was seen a handful of times. What it recognizes is unknown. Blood replicates held 0.5 ug DNA, tumor or normal breast about 1.5 ug, two each. The table came from immunoSEQ multiplex PCR; TCRdb's copy has only in-frame clones and leaves some out. The sample consists of fewer than 70,000 clones, roughly 80% of them appearing once. Overall study results and limits: Most shared enriched TCRB sequences were commonly generated ones.

The CDR3 loop spans 12 amino acids. Germline values: CDR1 MNHEY, CDR2 SVGAGI. V was pared by 2 bases and J by 5 bases, with 6 bases between. This TCR derives from a person aged 30 to 39 with breast cancer. The material sequenced was blood. The V gene is TRBV6-5, the J gene TRBJ1-1, with D unresolved. The DNA of the CDR3 is TGTGCCAGCAGTTACGCGGGTACTGAAGCTTTCTTT. It encodes CASSYAGTEAFF.